This record looks at one T cell receptor beta chain sequence and its context. Its antigen is as yet unknown. One heparinised draw of blood, averaging around 100 mL, came from each donor. These data are taken from a study of beta chain features in type 1 diabetes. Study-wide context: Cell yields, age and gender were similar between patients and healthy donors.

V shed 4 bases and J 0 bases; nucleotides not matched to a gene: 5. The CDR3 totals 16 residues. Germline CDR1 ENHRY, CDR2 SYGVKD. The sequenced template was cDNA made from the entire isolated RNA. Some clones are missing from TCRdb's copy, which holds only in-frame ones; the method was immunoSEQ multiplex PCR. The sample includes roughly 160,000 clones, 6.5% to 8.5% of them seen just once. Study findings and constraints: Among patients with Type 1 diabetes, TCRB CDR3s were moderately but significantly shorter in every one of the four CD4+ subsets.

The TCR originated in a man aged 18 to 35 with type 1 diabetes. The specimen sequenced was central memory CD4+ T cells from blood. V and J are TRBV10-3 and TRBJ2-3; 9 bases line up with TRBD2. The CDR3 here is CAISGASGASTDTQYF. The CDR3 nucleotides read TGTGCCATCAGTGGGGCTAGCGGGGCTAGCACAGATACGCAGTATTTT.